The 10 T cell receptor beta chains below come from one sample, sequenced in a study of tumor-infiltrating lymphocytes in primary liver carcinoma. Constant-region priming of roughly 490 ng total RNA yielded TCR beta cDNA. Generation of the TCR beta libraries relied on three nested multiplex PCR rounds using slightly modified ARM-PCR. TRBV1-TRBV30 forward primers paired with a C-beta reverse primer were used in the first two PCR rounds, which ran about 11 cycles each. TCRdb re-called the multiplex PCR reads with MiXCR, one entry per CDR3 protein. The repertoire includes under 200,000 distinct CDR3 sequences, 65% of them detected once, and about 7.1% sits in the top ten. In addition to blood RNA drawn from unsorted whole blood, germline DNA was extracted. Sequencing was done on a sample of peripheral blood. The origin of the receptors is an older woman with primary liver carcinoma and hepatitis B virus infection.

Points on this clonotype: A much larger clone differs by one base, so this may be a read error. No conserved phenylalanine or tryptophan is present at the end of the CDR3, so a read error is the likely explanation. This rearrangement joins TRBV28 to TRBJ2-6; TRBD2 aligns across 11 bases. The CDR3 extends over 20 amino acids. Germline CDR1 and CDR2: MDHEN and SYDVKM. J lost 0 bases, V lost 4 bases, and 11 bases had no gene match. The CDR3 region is CASSSRVSGRGLSGANVLTS. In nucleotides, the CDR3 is TGTGCCAGCAGTTCCCGTGTTAGCGGGAGGGGCCTCTCTGGGGCCAACGTCCTGACTTCC.

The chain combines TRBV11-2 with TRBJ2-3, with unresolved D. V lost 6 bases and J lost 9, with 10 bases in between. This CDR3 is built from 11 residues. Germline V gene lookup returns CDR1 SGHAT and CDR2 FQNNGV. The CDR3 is CASSPLETQYF. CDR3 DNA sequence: TGTGCCAGCAGTCCTTTGGAAACGCAGTATTTT.

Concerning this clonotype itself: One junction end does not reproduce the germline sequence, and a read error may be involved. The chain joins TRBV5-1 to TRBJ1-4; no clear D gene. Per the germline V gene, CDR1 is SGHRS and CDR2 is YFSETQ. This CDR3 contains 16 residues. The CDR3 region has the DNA TGCGCCAGCAGCTTACGGGTCGGGGTAACTAACGAAAAACTGTTTTTT. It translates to CASSLRVGVTNEKLFF.

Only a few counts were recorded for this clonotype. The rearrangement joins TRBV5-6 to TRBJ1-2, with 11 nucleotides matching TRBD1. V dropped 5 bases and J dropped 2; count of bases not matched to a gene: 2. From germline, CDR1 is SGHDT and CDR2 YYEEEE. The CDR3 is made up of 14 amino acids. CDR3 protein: CASRRDRGNYGYTF. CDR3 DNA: TGTGCCAGCAGGCGGGACAGGGGGAACTATGGCTACACCTTC.

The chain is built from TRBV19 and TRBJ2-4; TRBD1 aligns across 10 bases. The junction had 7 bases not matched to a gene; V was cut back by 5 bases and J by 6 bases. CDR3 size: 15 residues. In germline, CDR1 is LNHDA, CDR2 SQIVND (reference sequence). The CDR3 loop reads CASSLARTGGNIQYF. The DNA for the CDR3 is TGTGCCAGTAGTCTCGCCCGGACAGGGGGAAACATTCAGTACTTC.

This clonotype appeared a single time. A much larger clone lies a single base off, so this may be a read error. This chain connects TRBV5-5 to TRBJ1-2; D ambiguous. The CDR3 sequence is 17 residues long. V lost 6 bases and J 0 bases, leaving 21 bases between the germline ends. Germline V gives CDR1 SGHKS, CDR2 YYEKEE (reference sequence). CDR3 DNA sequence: TGTGCCAGCAACGACAAGCTGTGGGTCTCAGCTAACTATGGCTACACCTTC. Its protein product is CASNDKLWVSANYGYTF.

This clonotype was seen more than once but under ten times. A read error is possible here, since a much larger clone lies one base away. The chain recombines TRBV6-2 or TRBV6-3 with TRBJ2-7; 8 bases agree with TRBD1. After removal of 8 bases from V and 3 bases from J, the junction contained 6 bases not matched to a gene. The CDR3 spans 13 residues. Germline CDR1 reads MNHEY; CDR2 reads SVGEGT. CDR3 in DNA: TGTGCCAGCCTCCAACAGGGGGTCTACGAGCAGTACTTC. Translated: CASLQQGVYEQYF.

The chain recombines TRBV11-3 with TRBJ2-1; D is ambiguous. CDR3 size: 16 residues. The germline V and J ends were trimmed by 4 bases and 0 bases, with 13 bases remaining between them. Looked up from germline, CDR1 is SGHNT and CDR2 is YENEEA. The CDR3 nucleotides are TGTGCCAGCAGCTCCGGACCATTAAGCTCCTACAATGAGCAGTTCTTC. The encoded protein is CASSSGPLSSYNEQFF.

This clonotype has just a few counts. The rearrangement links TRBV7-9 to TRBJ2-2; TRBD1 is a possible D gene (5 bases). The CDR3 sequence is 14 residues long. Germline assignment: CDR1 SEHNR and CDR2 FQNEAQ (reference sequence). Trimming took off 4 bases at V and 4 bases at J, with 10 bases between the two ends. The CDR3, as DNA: TGTGCCAGCAGCTCGATTCAGGGCACCGGGGAGCTGTTTTTT. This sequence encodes CASSSIQGTGELFF. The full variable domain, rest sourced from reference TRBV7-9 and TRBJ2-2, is DTGVSQNPRHKITKRGQNVTFRCDPISEHNRLYWYRQTLGQGPEFLTYFQNEAQLEKSRLLSDRFSAERPKGSFSTLEIQRTEQGDSAMYLCASSSIQGTGELFFGEGSRLTVL.

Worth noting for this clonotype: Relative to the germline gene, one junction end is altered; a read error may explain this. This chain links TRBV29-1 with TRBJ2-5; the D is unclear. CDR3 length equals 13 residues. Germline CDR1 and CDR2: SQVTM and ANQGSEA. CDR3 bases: TGCAGCGTTGGGCCACAAATCCAAGAAACCCAGTACTTC. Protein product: CSVGPQIQETQYF.